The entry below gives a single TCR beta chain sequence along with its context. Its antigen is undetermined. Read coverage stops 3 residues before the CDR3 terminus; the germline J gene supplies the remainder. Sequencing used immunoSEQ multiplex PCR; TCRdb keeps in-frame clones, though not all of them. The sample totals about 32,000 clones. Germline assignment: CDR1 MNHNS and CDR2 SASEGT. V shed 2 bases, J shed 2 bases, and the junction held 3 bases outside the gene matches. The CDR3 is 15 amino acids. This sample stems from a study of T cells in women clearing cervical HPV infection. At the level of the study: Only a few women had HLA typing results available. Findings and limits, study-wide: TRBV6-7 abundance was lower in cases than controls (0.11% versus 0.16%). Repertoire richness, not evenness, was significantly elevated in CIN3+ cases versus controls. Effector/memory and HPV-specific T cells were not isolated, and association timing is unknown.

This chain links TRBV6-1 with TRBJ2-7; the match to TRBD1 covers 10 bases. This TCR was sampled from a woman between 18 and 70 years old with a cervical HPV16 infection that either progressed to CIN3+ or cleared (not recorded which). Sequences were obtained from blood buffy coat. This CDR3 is CASSETGTGAYEQYF. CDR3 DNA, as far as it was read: TGTGCCAGCAGTGAAACCGGGACAGGGGCCTACGAG.